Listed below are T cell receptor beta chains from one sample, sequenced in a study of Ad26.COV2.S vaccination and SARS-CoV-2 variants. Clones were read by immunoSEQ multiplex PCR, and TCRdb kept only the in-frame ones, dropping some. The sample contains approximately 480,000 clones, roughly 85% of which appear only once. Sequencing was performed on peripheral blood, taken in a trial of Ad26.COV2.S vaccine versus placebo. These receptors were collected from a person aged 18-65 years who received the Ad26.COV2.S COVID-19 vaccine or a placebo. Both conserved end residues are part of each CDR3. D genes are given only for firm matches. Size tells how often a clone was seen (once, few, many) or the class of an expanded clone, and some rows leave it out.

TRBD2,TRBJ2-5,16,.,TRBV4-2,CASSPRAGGQIETQYF,TGTGCCAGCAGCCCTCGGGCGGGAGGGCAGATAGAGACCCAGTACTTC
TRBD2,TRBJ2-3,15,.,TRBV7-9,CASSPGTSSADTQYF,TGTGCCAGCAGCCCCGGGACTAGTTCTGCAGATACGCAGTATTTT
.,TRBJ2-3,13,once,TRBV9,CASSSWKGDTQYF,TGTGCCAGCAGCTCATGGAAGGGGGATACGCAGTATTTT
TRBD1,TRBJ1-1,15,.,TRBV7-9,CASSLPTGGNTEAFF,TGTGCCAGCAGCCTTCCGACAGGGGGGAACACTGAAGCTTTCTTT
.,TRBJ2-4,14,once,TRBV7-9,CASSGIVAKNIQYF,TGTGCCAGCAGCGGGATTGTAGCCAAAAACATTCAGTACTTC
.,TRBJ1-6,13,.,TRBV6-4,CASSQGFNSPLHF,TGTGCCAGCAGTCAGGGATTTAATTCACCCCTCCACTTT
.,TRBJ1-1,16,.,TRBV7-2,CASSLLIWGANTEAFF,TGTGCCAGCAGCTTATTGATTTGGGGGGCTAACACTGAAGCTTTCTTT
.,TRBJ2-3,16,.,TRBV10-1,CASSEPGAGDADTQYF,TGCGCCAGCAGTGAGCCGGGGGCGGGAGACGCAGATACGCAGTATTTT
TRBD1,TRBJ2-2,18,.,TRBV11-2,CASSLVKRWTGPTGELFF,TGTGCCAGCAGCTTAGTGAAGCGGTGGACAGGGCCCACCGGGGAGCTGTTTTTT
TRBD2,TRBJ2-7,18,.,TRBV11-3,CASSPVGGGTRRYYEQYF,TGTGCCAGCAGCCCAGTGGGCGGAGGGACTAGAAGATACTACGAGCAGTACTTC
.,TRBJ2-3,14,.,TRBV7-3,CASSPSATTGTQYF,TGTGCCAGCAGCCCTAGCGCGACAACCGGTACGCAGTATTTT
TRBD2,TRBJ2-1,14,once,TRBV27,CASSLSGREDEQFF,TGTGCCAGCAGTTTATCGGGGAGGGAGGATGAGCAGTTCTTC
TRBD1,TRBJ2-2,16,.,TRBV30,CAWSVSRTGWAGELFF,TGTGCCTGGAGTGTGTCGAGGACAGGGTGGGCCGGGGAGCTGTTTTTT
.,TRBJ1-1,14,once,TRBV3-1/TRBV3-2,CASSQDHVNTEAFF,TGTGCCAGCAGCCAAGATCACGTGAACACTGAAGCTTTCTTT
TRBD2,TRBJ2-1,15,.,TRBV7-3,CASSLYSSGRFEQFF,TGTGCCAGCAGCTTATACTCTAGCGGGAGGTTTGAGCAGTTCTTC
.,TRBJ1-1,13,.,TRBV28,CASSSSGTKKAFF,TGTGCCAGCAGTTCGTCCGGGACAAAGAAAGCTTTCTTT
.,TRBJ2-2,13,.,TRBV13,CASSLMSTGELFF,TGTGCCAGCAGCTTAATGAGTACCGGGGAGCTGTTTTTT